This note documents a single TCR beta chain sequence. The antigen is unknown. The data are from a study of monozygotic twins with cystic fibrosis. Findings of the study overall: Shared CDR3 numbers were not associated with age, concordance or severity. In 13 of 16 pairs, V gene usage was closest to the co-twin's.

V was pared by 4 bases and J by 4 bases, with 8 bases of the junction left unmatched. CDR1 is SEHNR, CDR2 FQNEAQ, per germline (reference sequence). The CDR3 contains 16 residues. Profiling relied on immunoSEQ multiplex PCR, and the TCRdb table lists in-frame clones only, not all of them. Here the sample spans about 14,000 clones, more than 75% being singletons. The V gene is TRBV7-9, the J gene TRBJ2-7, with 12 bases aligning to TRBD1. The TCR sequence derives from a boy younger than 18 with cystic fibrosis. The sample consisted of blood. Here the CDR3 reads CASSSYPGQGAYEQYF. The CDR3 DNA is TGTGCCAGCAGCTCCTATCCGGGACAGGGGGCTTACGAGCAGTACTTC.